Following are 9 T cell receptor beta chains from one sample sequenced in a study of T cell repertoires in cytomegalovirus infection. The antigens of these receptors remain unknown. TCRdb passed the reads through MiXCR, listing each CDR3 protein once. The table lists about 830,000 distinct CDR3 sequences, about 31% of them singletons. The sequences come from cultured CD8+ T cells from PBMCs, collected from culture after CMV antigen stimulation. Receptors originate from a human donor in good health (CMV status not recorded). Some clones in this sample may be carry-over from other donors' samples.

The chain combines TRBV5-4 with TRBJ1-6; D is perhaps TRBD1 (5 bases). Deletions cut 4 bases from V and 9 bases from J, with 14 bases between. The germline V gene encodes CDR1 SGHNT and CDR2 YYREEE (reference sequence). The CDR3 extends over 14 amino acids. CDR3 DNA sequence: TGTGCCAGCAGCGAAGCGGGACCTCTTTCACCCCTCCACTTT. Amino acid sequence: CASSEAGPLSPLHF.

This chain links TRBV4-1 with TRBJ1-1, with D uncertain. The CDR3 extends over 15 amino acids. The V gene lost 0 bases and the J gene lost 2 bases, with 10 bases spanning the gap. Germline-derived CDR1 and CDR2 are MGHRA and YSYEKL. Here the CDR3 reads CASSQDWRINTEAFF. CDR3 in DNA: TGCGCCAGCAGCCAAGATTGGAGGATTAACACTGAAGCTTTCTTT.

As to this clonotype: A much larger clone lies a single base off, so this may be a read error. The genes are TRBV7-6 and TRBJ2-3; 8 nucleotides line up with TRBD1. Per germline, CDR1 SGHVS and CDR2 FNYEAQ. After removal of 4 bases from V and 4 bases from J, the junction contained 13 bases not matched to a gene. The CDR3 sequence is 17 residues long. CDR3 protein: CASSSPRDRPSADTQYF. The CDR3 coding sequence is TGTGCCAGCAGCTCGCCACGGGACAGGCCTAGCGCAGATACGCAGTATTTT.

This CDR3 reads CAREGKANYGYTF. The CDR3, as DNA: TGTGCTCGGGAAGGGAAAGCTAACTATGGCTACACCTTC. J is TRBJ1-2 and V is TRBV2, with D hard to call. Germline loops: CDR1 SNHLY, CDR2 FYNNEI. The CDR3 totals 13 residues.

This clonotype was detected a few times. In DNA form, the CDR3 reads TGTGCCAGCAGTTATCAAGGACAGACCGAGCAGTTCTTC. It yields the protein CASSYQGQTEQFF. J is TRBJ2-1 and V is TRBV12-3 or TRBV12-4; TRBD1 might be the D (6 bases). This CDR3 is built from 13 residues. V was pared by 4 bases and J by 10 bases, with 14 bases between.

This clonotype showed up just a few times. The gene calls are TRBV7-9 and TRBJ2-7; TRBD1 agrees at 10 bases. V gave up 5 bases and J gave up 0 bases; unmatched junction bases: 4. CDR3 length: 15 residues. In germline, CDR1 is SEHNR, CDR2 FQNEAQ (reference sequence). The CDR3 is CASSAGQGTSYEQYV. In nucleotides, the CDR3 is TGTGCCAGCAGCGCGGGACAGGGGACCTCCTACGAGCAGTACGTC.

This clonotype was seen only a few times. The chain carries TRBV27 and TRBJ1-5, with D possibly being TRBD1 (6 bases). CDR1 MNHEY and CDR2 SMNVEV come from the germline V gene (reference sequence). Trimming took 3 bases from V and 7 from J, leaving 13 bases between them. CDR3 length: 14 amino acids. The CDR3, as DNA: TGTGCCAGCAGTTTTACAGGGTCAGAACAGCCCCAGCATTTT. The encoded protein is CASSFTGSEQPQHF.

This chain joins TRBV7-4 and TRBJ1-6; the D gene is possibly TRBD1 (5 bases). Germline assignment: CDR1 SGHVT and CDR2 SQSDAQ. The CDR3 has 15 residues. Trimming stripped 4 bases from V and 10 bases from J, with 17 bases between. The CDR3 loop reads CASSSSRQGNSPLHF. The CDR3, as DNA: TGTGCCAGCAGCTCCTCCCGGCAGGGCAACTCACCCCTCCACTTT.

This clonotype was detected only a few times. This chain links TRBV6-6 with TRBJ2-7; possibly TRBD1 for D (5 bases). V was clipped by 2 bases and J by 3 bases, with 14 bases between them. The CDR3 loop spans 15 amino acids. Germline values: CDR1 MNHNY, CDR2 SVGAGI (reference sequence). CDR3 sequence (DNA): TGTGCCAGCAGTTACCTTTCCGACAGCTACTACGAGCAGTACTTC. It encodes CASSYLSDSYYEQYF.